This T cell receptor (beta chain) is from a study of cytomegalovirus exposure and HLA in healthy donors. The donors, nominally healthy at sampling, likely had unrecorded immune exposures. PCR primers comprised 60 Vbeta and 13 Jbeta primers. Method: immunoSEQ multiplex PCR; TCRdb's copy keeps in-frame clones and lacks some. The data show about 82,000 clones, about 78% seen once. V was pared by 10 bases and J by 6 bases, with 11 bases of the junction left unmatched. The CDR3 contains 14 residues. Germline V gives CDR1 LNHDA, CDR2 SQIVND (reference sequence). The sequencing sample was made of PBMCs. The receptor was isolated from a man aged 50-60 years in good health and CMV-seronegative. This chain joins TRBV19 and TRBJ2-2, with 7 positions matching TRBD1. The CDR3 loop reads CATSLDRVAGELFF. As DNA, the CDR3 is TGTGCCACCAGCCTAGACAGGGTTGCCGGGGAGCTGTTTTTT. Complete variable domain (other parts from reference TRBV19 and TRBJ2-2): DGGITQSPKYLFRKEGQNVTLSCEQNLNHDAMYWYRQDPGQGLRLIYYSQIVNDFQKGDIAEGYSVSREKKESFPLTVTSAQKNPTAFYLCATSLDRVAGELFFGEGSRLTVL.